Sequencing of this TCR beta chain was carried out in a study of blood T cell repertoires in COVID-19. Study-level information: Specimens from acute and convalescent COVID-19 originated in the United States, Italy and Spain. From T cells, B-cell-depleted T cells, or PBMCs came the material, which was cDNA or gDNA.

In the source study's methods: Reference gene primer amplification yielded estimated nucleated cell counts. Sequenced by immunoSEQ multiplex PCR; TCRdb stores in-frame clones only, minus some. The DNA was the basis for D and trimming; V, J and clone size are from that table. Counted here are under 75,000 clones, 75% to 85% occurring once; the ten biggest clones make up roughly 6.3%. This CDR3 comprises 16 residues. Losses at the gene ends were 7 bases for V and 3 bases for J; bases not matched to a gene: 12. Germline V gives CDR1 MDHEN, CDR2 SYDVKM. The sequence came from a woman aged 55-75 years with acute or convalescent COVID-19. This chain links TRBV28 with TRBJ1-5; the match to TRBD1 covers 7 bases. What was sequenced was peripheral blood. Written as DNA, the CDR3 is TGTGCCAGCACCTCCCCAGGGGGAAGAGACAATCAGCCCCAGCATTTT. Amino acids: CASTSPGGRDNQPQHF.